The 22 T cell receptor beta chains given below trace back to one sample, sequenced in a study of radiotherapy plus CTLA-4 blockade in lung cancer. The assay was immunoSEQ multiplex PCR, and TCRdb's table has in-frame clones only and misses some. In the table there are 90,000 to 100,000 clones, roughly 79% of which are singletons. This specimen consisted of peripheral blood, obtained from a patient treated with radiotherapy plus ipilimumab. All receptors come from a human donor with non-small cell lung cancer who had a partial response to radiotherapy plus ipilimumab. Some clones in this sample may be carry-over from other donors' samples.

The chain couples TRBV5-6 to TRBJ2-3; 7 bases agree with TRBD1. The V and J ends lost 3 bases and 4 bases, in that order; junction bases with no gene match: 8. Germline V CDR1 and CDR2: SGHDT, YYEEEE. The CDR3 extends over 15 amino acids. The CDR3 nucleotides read TGTGCCAGCAGCTATACAGGGGCAGGGGCAGATACGCAGTATTTT. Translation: CASSYTGAGADTQYF.

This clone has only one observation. CDR3 sequence (DNA): TGTGCCAGCAGGGCTAGCGGGAGTTCTGGGGCCAGGGGCCTGACTTTC. Protein sequence: CASRASGSSGARGLTF. The chain recombines TRBV27 with TRBJ2-6; 10 bases are shared with TRBD2. The CDR3 spans 16 residues. J lost 15 bases, V lost 6 bases, and 17 bases had no gene match. The germline gives CDR1 MNHEY, CDR2 SMNVEV (reference sequence). The variable domain in full, with the rest retrieved from reference TRBV27 and TRBJ2-6, is EAQVTQNPRYLITVTGKKLTVTCSQNMNHEYMSWYRQDPGLGLRQIYYSMNVEVTDKGDVPEGYKVSRKEKRNFPLILESPSPNQTSLYFCASRASGSSGARGLTFGAGSRLTVL.

The CDR3 here is CASSPVRAKNIQYF. In nucleotides, the CDR3 is TGTGCCAGCAGCCCCGTGAGAGCCAAAAACATTCAGTACTTC. This chain joins TRBV11-2 and TRBJ2-4; D remains unclear. The CDR3 covers 14 residues. Per germline, CDR1 SGHAT and CDR2 FQNNGV. V gave up 5 bases and J gave up 0 bases, with 8 bases separating them.

CDR3 residues: CASNPGQGYSGANVLTF. The CDR3 DNA reads TGCGCCAGCAACCCGGGACAGGGCTACTCTGGGGCCAACGTCCTGACTTTC. The chain joins TRBV5-1 to TRBJ2-6; 9 nucleotides align to TRBD1. Unmatched junction bases numbered 7, after V lost 6 bases and J lost 0 bases. The germline V gene has CDR1 SGHRS and CDR2 YFSETQ. CDR3 size: 17 residues.

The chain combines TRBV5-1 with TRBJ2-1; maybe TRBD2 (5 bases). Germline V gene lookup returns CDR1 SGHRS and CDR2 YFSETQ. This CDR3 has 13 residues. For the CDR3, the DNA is TGCGCTAGTCGGGGAACCACCTACAATGAGCAGTTCTTC. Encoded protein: CASRGTTYNEQFF.

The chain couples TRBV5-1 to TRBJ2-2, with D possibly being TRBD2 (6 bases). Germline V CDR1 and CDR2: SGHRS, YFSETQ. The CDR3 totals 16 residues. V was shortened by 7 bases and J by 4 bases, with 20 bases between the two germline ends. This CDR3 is CASGAGLQRSTGELFF. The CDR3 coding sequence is TGCGCCAGCGGCGCGGGACTCCAGAGAAGCACCGGGGAGCTGTTTTTT.

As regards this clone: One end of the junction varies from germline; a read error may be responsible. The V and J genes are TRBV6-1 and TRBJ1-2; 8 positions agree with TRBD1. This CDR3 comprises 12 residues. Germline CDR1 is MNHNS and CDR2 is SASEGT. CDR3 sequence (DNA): TGTGCCAGCAGTGTCGACAGGGGCGGGTCTAGCTTC. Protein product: CASSVDRGGSSF.

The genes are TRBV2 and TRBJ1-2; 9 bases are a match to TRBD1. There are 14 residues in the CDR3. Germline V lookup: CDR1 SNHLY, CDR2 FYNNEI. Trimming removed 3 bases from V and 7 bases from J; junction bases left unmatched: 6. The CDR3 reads CASSDRDRVVGYTF. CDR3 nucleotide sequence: TGTGCCAGCAGTGACCGGGACAGGGTCGTTGGCTACACCTTC.

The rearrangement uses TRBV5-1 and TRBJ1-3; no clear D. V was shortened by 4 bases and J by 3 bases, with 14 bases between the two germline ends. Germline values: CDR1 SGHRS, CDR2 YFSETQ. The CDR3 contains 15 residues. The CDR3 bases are TGCGCCAGCAGCCCGGGCGGGGTCTTTGGAAACACCATATATTTT. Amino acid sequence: CASSPGGVFGNTIYF.

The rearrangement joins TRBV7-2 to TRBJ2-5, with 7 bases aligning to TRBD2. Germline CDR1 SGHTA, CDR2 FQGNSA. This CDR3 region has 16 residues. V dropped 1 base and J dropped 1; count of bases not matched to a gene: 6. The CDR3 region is CASSLGSWEGQETQYF. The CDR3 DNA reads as TGTGCCAGCAGCTTAGGATCGTGGGAGGGCCAAGAGACCCAGTACTTC.

The chain's CDR3 is CASSTRRVAGDLAKNIQYF. CDR3 sequence (DNA): TGTGCCAGTAGTACCCGGAGGGTAGCGGGGGATTTAGCCAAAAACATTCAGTACTTC. The chain has TRBV19 and TRBJ2-4; 9 bases are a match to TRBD2. The CDR3 contains 19 residues. With 4 bases clipped from V and 0 bases from J, the junction kept 13 bases outside the gene matches. In germline, CDR1 is LNHDA, CDR2 SQIVND (reference sequence).

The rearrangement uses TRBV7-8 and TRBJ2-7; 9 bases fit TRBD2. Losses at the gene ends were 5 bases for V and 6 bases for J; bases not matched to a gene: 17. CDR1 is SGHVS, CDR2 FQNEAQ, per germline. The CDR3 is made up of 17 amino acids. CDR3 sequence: CASSPSRLASGTSEQYF. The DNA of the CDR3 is TGTGCCAGCAGCCCTAGCCGGCTCGCTAGCGGGACGTCCGAGCAGTACTTC.

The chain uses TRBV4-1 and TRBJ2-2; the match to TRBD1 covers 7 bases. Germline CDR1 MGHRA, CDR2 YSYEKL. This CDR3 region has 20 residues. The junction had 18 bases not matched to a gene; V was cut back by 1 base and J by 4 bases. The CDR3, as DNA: TGCGCCAGCAGCCAAGCGGGCCTTTTCCGGGACAGCCTACCCACCGGGGAGCTGTTTTTT. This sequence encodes CASSQAGLFRDSLPTGELFF.

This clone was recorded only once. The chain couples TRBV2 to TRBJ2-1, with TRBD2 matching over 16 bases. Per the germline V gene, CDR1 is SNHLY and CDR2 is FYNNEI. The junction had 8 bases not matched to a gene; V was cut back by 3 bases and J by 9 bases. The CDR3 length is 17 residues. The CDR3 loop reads CASSEGTSGRVWGEQFF. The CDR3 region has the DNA TGTGCCAGCAGTGAGGGGACTAGCGGGAGGGTTTGGGGTGAGCAGTTCTTC.

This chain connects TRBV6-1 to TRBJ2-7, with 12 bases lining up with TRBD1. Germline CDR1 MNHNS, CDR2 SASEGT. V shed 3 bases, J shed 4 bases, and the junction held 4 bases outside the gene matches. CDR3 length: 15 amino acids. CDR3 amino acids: CASSDRDRGQYEQYF. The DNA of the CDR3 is TGTGCCAGCAGTGACCGGGACAGGGGGCAATACGAGCAGTACTTC.

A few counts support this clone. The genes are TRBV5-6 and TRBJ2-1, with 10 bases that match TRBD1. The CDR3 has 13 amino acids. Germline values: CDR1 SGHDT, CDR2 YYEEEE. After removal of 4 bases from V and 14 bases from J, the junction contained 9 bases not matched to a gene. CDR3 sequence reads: CASSPTGGSSKFF. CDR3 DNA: TGTGCCAGCAGCCCGACAGGGGGCAGCTCAAAGTTCTTC.

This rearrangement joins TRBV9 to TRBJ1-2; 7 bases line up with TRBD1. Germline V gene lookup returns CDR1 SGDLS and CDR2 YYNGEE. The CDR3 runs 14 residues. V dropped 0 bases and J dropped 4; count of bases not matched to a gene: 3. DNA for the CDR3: TGTGCCAGCAGCGTAGTTCCAGGGGGCTATGGCTACACCTTC. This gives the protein CASSVVPGGYGYTF.

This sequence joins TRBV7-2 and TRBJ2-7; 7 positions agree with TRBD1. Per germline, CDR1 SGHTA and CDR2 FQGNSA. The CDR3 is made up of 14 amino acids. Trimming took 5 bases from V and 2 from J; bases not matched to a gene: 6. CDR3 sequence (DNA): TGTGCCAGCAGCCACAGGACAGGAACCTACGAGCAGTACTTC. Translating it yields CASSHRTGTYEQYF.

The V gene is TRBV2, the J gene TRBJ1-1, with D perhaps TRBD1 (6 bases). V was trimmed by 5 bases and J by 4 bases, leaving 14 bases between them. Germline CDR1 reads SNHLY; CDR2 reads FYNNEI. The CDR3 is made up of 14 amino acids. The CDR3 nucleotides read TGTGCCAGCAGTCTATACAGGGATTCCACTGAAGCTTTCTTT. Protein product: CASSLYRDSTEAFF. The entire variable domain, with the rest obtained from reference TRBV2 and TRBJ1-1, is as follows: EPEVTQTPSHQVTQMGQEVILRCVPISNHLYFYWYRQILGQKVEFLVSFYNNEISEKSEIFDDQFSVERPDGSNFTLKIRSTKLEDSAMYFCASSLYRDSTEAFFGQGTRLTVV.

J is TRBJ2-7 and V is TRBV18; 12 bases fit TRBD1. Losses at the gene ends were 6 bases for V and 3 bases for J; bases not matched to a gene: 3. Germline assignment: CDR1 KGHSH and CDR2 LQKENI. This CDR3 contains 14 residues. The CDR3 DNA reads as TGTGCCAGCTCGGGACAGGGGGCGTTCTACGAGCAGTACTTC. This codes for CASSGQGAFYEQYF.

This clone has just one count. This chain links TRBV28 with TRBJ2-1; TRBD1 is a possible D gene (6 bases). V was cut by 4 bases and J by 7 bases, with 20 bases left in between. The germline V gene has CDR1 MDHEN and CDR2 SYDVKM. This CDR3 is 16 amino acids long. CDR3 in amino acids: CASSSGGRSWTNEQFF. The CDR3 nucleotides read TGTGCCAGCAGTTCTGGGGGCAGATCTTGGACTAATGAGCAGTTCTTC. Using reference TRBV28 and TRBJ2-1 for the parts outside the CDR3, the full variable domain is DVKVTQSSRYLVKRTGEKVFLECVQDMDHENMFWYRQDPGLGLRLIYFSYDVKMKEKGDIPEGYSVSREKKERFSLILESASTNQTSMYLCASSSGGRSWTNEQFFGPGTRLTVL.

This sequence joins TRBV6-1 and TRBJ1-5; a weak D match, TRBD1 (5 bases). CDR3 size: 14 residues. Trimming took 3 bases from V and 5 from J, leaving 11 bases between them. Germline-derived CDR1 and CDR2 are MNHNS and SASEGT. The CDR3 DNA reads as TGTGCCAGCAGTGATAAGGGGTACGATCAGCCCCAGCATTTT. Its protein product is CASSDKGYDQPQHF.